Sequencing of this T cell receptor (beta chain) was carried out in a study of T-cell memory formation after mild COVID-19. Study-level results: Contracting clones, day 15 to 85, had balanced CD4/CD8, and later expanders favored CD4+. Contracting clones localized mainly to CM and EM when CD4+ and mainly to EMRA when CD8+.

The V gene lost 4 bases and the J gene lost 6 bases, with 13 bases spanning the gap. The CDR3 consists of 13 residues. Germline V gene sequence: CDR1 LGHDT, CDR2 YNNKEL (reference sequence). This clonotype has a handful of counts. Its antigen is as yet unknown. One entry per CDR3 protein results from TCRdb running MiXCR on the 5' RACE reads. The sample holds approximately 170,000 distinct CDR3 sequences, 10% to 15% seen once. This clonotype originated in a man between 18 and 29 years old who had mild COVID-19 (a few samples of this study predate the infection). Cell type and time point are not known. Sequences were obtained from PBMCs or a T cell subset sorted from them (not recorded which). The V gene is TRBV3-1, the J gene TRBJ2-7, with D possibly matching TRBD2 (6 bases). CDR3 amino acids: CASSLSGGVEQYV. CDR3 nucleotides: TGTGCCAGCAGCCTAAGTGGAGGGGTCGAGCAGTACGTC.